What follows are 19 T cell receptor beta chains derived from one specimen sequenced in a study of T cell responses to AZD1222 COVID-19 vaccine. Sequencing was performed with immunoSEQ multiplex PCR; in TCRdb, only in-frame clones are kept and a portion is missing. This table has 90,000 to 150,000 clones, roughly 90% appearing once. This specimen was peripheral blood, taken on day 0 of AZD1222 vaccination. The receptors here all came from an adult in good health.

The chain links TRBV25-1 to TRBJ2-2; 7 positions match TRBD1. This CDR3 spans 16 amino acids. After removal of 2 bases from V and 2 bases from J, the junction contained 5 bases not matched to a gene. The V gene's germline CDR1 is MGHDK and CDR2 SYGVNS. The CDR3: CASSEDRAPNTGELFF. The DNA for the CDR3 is TGTGCCAGCAGTGAAGACAGGGCACCAAACACCGGGGAGCTGTTTTTT.

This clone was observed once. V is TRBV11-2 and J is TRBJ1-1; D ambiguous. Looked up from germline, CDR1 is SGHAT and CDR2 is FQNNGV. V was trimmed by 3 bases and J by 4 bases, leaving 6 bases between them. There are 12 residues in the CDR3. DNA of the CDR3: TGTGCCAGCAGCTTTTATGGCACTGAAGCTTTCTTT. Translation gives CASSFYGTEAFF.

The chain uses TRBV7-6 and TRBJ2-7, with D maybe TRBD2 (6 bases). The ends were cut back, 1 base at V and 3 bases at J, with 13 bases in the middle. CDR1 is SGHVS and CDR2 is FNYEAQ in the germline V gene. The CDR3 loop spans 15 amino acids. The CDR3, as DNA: TGTGCCAGCAGCTTAGGCCGGCGGGACCACTACGAGCAGTACTTC. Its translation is CASSLGRRDHYEQYF.

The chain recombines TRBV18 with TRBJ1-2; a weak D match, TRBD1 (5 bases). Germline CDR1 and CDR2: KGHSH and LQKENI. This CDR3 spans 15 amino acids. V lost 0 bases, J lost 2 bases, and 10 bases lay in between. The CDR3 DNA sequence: TGTGCCAGCTCACCACCGGGACTGAGAAACTATGGCTACACCTTC. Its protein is CASSPPGLRNYGYTF.

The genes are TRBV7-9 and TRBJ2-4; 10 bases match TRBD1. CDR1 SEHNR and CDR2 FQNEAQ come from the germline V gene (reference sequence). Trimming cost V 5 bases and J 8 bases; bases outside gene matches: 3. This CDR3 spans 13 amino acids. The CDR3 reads CASSAGTGDIQYF. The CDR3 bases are TGTGCCAGCAGCGCAGGGACAGGGGACATTCAGTACTTC.

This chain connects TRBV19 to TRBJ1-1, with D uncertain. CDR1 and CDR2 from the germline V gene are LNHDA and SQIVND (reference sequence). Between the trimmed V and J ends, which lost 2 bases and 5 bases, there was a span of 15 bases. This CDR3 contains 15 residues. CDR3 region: CASSIQASKDTEAFF. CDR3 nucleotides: TGTGCCAGTAGTATACAGGCCAGTAAGGATACTGAAGCTTTCTTT.

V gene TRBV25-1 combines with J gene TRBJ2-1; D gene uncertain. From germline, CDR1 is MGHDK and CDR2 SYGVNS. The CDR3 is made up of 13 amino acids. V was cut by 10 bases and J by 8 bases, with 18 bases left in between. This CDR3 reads CATLGDWVDEQFF. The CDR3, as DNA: TGTGCCACCTTGGGCGATTGGGTCGATGAGCAGTTCTTC.

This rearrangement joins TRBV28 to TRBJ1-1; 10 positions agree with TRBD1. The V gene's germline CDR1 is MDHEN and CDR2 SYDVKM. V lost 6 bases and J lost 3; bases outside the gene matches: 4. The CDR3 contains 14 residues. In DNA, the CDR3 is TGTGCCAGCAGGGGACAGGGGCCCCACACTGAAGCTTTCTTT. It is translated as CASRGQGPHTEAFF.

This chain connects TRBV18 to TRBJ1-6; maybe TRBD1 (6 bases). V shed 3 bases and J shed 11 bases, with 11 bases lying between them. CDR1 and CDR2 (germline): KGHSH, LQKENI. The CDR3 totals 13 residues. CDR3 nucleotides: TGTGCCAGCTCACCCGACAGGTTTACACCCCTCCACTTT. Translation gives CASSPDRFTPLHF.

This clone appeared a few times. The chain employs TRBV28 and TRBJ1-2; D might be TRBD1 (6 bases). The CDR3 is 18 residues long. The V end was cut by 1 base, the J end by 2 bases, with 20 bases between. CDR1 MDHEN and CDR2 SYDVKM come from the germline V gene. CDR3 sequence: CASSLSKQGKSLNYGYTF. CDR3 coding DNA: TGTGCCAGCAGTTTATCCAAACAGGGAAAGTCTCTAAACTATGGCTACACCTTC.

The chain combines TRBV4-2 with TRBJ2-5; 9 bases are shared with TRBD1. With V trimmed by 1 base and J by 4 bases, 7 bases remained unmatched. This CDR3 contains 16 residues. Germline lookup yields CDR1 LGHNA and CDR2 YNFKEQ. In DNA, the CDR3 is TGTGCCAGCAGCCAAGCCGGGACAGGGCTGAGAGAGACCCAGTACTTC. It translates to CASSQAGTGLRETQYF.

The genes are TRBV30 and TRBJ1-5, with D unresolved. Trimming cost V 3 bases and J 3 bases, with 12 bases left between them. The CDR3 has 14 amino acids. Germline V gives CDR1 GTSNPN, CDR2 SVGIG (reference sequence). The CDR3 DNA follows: TGTGCCTGGAGCCCGGGAACCCCCAATCAGCCCCAGCATTTT. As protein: CAWSPGTPNQPQHF.

In DNA, the CDR3 is TGTGCCAGCAGCGTAGGGGAGTTGAGAGGTTCACCCCTCCACTTT. This encodes CASSVGELRGSPLHF. This chain uses TRBV9 with TRBJ1-6; D unclear. V dropped 0 bases and J dropped 9 bases, with 13 bases sitting between them. CDR3 length: 15 residues. Germline V gene data show CDR1 as SGDLS and CDR2 as YYNGEE.

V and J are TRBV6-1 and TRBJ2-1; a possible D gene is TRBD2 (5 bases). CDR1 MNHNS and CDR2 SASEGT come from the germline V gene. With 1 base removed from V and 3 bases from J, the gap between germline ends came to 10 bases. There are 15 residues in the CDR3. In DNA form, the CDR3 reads TGTGCCAGCAGTGAAGAGGCGGGCTTCTACAATGAGCAGTTCTTC. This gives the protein CASSEEAGFYNEQFF.

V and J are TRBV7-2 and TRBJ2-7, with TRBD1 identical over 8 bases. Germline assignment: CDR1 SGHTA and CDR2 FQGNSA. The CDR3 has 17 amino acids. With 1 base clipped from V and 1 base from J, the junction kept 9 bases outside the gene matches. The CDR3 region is CASSLVSTGTGSYEQYF. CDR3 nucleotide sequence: TGTGCCAGCAGCTTAGTAAGCACCGGGACAGGATCCTACGAGCAGTACTTC. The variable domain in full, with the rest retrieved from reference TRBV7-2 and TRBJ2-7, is GAGVSQSPSNKVTEKGKDVELRCDPISGHTALYWYRQSLGQGLEFLIYFQGNSAPDKSGLPSDRFSAERTGGSVSTLTIQRTQQEDSAVYLCASSLVSTGTGSYEQYFGPGTRLTVT.

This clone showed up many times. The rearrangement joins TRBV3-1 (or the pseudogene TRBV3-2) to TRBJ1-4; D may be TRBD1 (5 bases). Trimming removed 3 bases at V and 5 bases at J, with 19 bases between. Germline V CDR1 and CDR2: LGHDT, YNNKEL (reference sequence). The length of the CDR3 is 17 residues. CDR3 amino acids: CASSHRGVHRRNEKLFF. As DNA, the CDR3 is TGTGCCAGCAGCCACCGGGGGGTCCACCGAAGAAATGAAAAACTGTTTTTT.

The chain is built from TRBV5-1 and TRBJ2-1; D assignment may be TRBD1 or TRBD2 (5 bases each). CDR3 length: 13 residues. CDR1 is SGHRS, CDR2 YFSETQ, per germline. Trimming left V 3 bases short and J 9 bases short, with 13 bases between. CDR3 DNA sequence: TGCGCCAGCAGCTGGGACGGTAGTGGTGAGCAGTTCTTC. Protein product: CASSWDGSGEQFF.

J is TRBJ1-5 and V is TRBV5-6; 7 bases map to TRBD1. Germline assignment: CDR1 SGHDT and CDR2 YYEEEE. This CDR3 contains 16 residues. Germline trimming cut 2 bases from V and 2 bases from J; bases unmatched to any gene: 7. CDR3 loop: CASSFGQGVGNQPQHF. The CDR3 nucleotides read TGTGCCAGCAGCTTCGGCCAGGGGGTTGGCAATCAGCCCCAGCATTTT.

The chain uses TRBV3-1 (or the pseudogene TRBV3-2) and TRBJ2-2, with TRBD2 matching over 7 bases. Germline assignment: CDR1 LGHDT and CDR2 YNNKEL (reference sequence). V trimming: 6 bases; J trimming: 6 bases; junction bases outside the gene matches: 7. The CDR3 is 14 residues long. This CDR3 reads CASSHLGGSGELFF. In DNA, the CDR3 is TGTGCCAGCAGTCATCTGGGGGGGTCCGGGGAGCTGTTTTTT.